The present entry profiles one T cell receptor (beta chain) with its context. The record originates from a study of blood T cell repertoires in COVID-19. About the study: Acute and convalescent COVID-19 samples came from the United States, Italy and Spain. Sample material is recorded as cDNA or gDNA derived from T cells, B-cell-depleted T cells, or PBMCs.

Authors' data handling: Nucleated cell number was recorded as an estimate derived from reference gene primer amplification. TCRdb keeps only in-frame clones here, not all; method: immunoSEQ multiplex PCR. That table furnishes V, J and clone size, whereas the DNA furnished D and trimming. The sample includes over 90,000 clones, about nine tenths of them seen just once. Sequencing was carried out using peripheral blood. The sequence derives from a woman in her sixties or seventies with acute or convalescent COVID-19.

The CDR3 loop reads CASSSPQGKNTEAFF. The CDR3 region has the DNA TGTGCCAGCAGTTCCCCACAGGGGAAGAACACTGAAGCTTTCTTT. The rearrangement links TRBV28 to TRBJ1-1; 7 bases are a match to TRBD1. Germline CDR1 is MDHEN and CDR2 is SYDVKM. The CDR3 contains 15 residues. V shed 4 bases, J shed 1 base, and the junction held 6 bases outside the gene matches.